This T cell receptor beta chain was captured by sequencing in a study of blood T cells in healthy people across ages. Study results and limitations: A greater number of naive CD4+ cells and higher diversity distinguished long-lived donors from aged donors. A strong correlation between TCR beta diversity and naive T cell percentage was seen.

Of note for this clonotype: Antigen: not known.

The CDR3 length is 14 residues. Germline trimming cut 6 bases from V and 3 bases from J; bases unmatched to any gene: 5. Germline lookup yields CDR1 DFQATT and CDR2 SNEGSKA (reference sequence). A second about 6 to 12 cycle PCR used barcoded and J-beta primers. One entry per CDR3 protein results from TCRdb running MiXCR on the 5' RACE reads. The data hold approximately 1.5 million distinct CDR3 sequences, with roughly 30% observed a single time. The rearrangement joins TRBV20-1 to TRBJ1-1; 12 bases align to TRBD1. Material for sequencing was blood. The TCR originated in a woman in her 30s in good health. The CDR3 reads CSAPGQGAHTEAFF. The CDR3 region has the DNA TGCAGTGCCCCGGGACAGGGGGCCCACACTGAAGCTTTCTTT.